A single T cell receptor beta chain is shown here with its context. At one end the junction does not follow the germline gene, possibly because of a read error. These data are taken from a study of blood T cells in healthy people across ages. The wider study: About one barcoded beta molecule per two T cells was captured by template switching.

A J-beta primer mix and a sample-barcoded 5' primer were used in a second PCR of about 7 to 11 cycles. Every cDNA molecule carried a tag from a template-switch adaptor bearing 12 random nucleotides. No fewer than 2.5 million CDR3-containing paired-end reads came from each sample. TCRdb redid the calling of the 5' RACE reads with MiXCR, one entry per CDR3 protein. Of about 1,500,000 distinct CDR3 sequences in the sample, roughly 27% were seen once. The CDR3 extends over 12 amino acids. The V gene's germline CDR1 is ENHRY and CDR2 SYGVKD. Extraction yielded at least 6 micrograms of total RNA per sample.

Material for sequencing was blood. This sequence joins TRBV10-3 and TRBJ2-1; no clear D gene. The clonotype originates from a woman in her 30s in good health. The CDR3 sequence is CVISEFANEQFF. The CDR3 bases are TGTGTCATCAGTGAATTTGCCAATGAGCAGTTCTTC.